The next 32 T cell receptor beta chains were all read from a single sample in a study of CD8+ T cells in alopecia areata (dated by TCRdb to about 2018). The time point label here, explained by the study, means: baseline before oral tofacitinib. Library method: the immunoSEQ multiplex PCR assay. RNA was extracted from all samples and reverse transcribed into cDNA as template for TCR sequencing. Sourced from immuneACCESS, this table was stored by TCRdb with only in-frame sequences that have V and J called. A share of the clones is absent; for the studies checked, an unresolved V gene accounts for under half, and the remainder has no known explanation. Across this sample there are about 250,000 clones, with about two thirds seen only once. Together, the top ten hold more than 0.95% of the sample. Here the sequenced sample was CD4+ T cells sorted from blood, taken at week 0. The receptors were gathered from a human donor with alopecia areata.

J is TRBJ1-1 and V is TRBV29-1, with D unclear. The CDR3 is 13 amino acids. Germline V CDR1 and CDR2: SQVTM, ANQGSEA. V lost 0 bases and J lost 9, with 14 bases in between. This CDR3 reads CSVEDLGWGKAFF. For the CDR3, the DNA is TGCAGCGTTGAAGATCTAGGCTGGGGTAAAGCTTTCTTT.

This chain joins TRBV30 and TRBJ1-5, with D unresolved. This CDR3 contains 13 residues. The V gene's germline CDR1 is GTSNPN and CDR2 SVGIG (reference sequence). The V gene lost 0 bases and the J gene lost 6 bases, with 9 bases spanning the gap. The CDR3 loop reads CAWSVAPFQPQHF. The CDR3 coding sequence is TGTGCCTGGAGTGTAGCCCCCTTTCAGCCCCAGCATTTT.

The chain uses TRBV7-2 and TRBJ2-1; 11 nucleotides align to TRBD2. V gave up 4 bases and J gave up 7 bases; unmatched junction bases: 3. The CDR3 loop spans 14 amino acids. The germline CDR1 and CDR2 sequences are SGHTA and FQGNSA. CDR3 nucleotides: TGTGCCAGCAGCTCGATAGCGGGGGGGAATGAGCAGTTCTTC. Translated, it gives CASSSIAGGNEQFF.

The chain carries TRBV4-1 and TRBJ2-7; perhaps TRBD2 as D (5 bases). This CDR3 has 15 residues. Trimming removed 0 bases at V and 3 bases at J, with 12 bases between. Germline V gene sequence: CDR1 MGHRA, CDR2 YSYEKL. The DNA for the CDR3 is TGCGCCAGCAGCCAAGACGAGAGGGCCAACTACGAGCAGTACTTC. Residues: CASSQDERANYEQYF.

V usage is TRBV10-3 and J usage is TRBJ2-7, with D perhaps TRBD1 (6 bases). CDR3 length: 14 residues. The germline V and J ends were trimmed by 0 bases and 2 bases, with 8 bases remaining between them. Germline V CDR1 and CDR2: ENHRY, SYGVKD. In DNA, the CDR3 is TGTGCCATCAGTGAGTCGGACAGAGCCTACGAGCAGTACTTC. Translation: CAISESDRAYEQYF.

The genes are TRBV30 and TRBJ2-7; no clear D. The germline V gene encodes CDR1 GTSNPN and CDR2 SVGIG (reference sequence). V was pared by 2 bases and J by 3 bases, with 8 bases between. The CDR3 sequence is 12 residues long. CDR3 DNA: TGTGCCTGGAGTCCACGAAGCTACGAGCAGTACTTC. It encodes CAWSPRSYEQYF.

The genes are TRBV2 and TRBJ1-1, with 8 bases aligning to TRBD1. The germline V gene encodes CDR1 SNHLY and CDR2 FYNNEI. J lost 1 base, V lost 6 bases, and 1 base had no gene match. This CDR3 is 13 amino acids long. CDR3 protein: CASRGQANTEAFF. For the CDR3, the DNA is TGTGCCAGCAGGGGACAGGCGAACACTGAAGCTTTCTTT.

This sequence joins TRBV30 and TRBJ2-5; D unresolved. Per germline, CDR1 GTSNPN and CDR2 SVGIG (reference sequence). The V and J ends lost 3 bases and 0 bases respectively, with 5 bases between them. This CDR3 region has 12 residues. The CDR3 DNA reads as TGTGCCTGGAGGAAGGACCAAGAGACCCAGTACTTC. It specifies CAWRKDQETQYF.

The chain recombines TRBV15 with TRBJ2-5; D possibly matches TRBD1 or TRBD2 (6 bases each). This CDR3 spans 14 amino acids. Germline CDR1 is LNHNV and CDR2 is YYDKDF (reference sequence). The ends were cut back, 8 bases at V and 4 bases at J, with 17 bases in the middle. CDR3 sequence (DNA): TGTGCCACCCGAACAGGGAGGAGTAGAGAGACCCAGTACTTC. It codes for CATRTGRSRETQYF. The complete variable domain, with remaining parts taken from reference TRBV15 and TRBJ2-5, reads DAMVIQNPRYQVTQFGKPVTLSCSQTLNHNVMYWYQQKSSQAPKLLFHYYDKDFNNEADTPDNFQSRRPNTSFCFLDIRSPGLGDTAMYLCATRTGRSRETQYFGPGTRLLVL.

In this sample, this clone turned up a few times. The V call is TRBV29-1, the J call TRBJ1-5, with D possibly TRBD1 on 5 matching bases. Germline V gives CDR1 SQVTM, CDR2 ANQGSEA. The CDR3 has 14 residues. Trimming pared 4 bases from V and 6 bases from J, leaving 16 bases between. CDR3 sequence (DNA): TGCAGCGTTGCTGGGACCCCTCAGGTTCAGCCCCAGCATTTT. It yields the protein CSVAGTPQVQPQHF.

This chain joins TRBV29-1 and TRBJ1-4; 8 nucleotides match TRBD1. The trim removed 7 bases at V and 8 bases at J, leaving 9 bases unmatched. CDR3 length: 13 residues. The germline V gene encodes CDR1 SQVTM and CDR2 ANQGSEA. CDR3 residues: CSALGTGREKLFF. The CDR3 DNA sequence: TGCAGCGCCCTAGGGACAGGACGGGAAAAACTGTTTTTT.

The chain has TRBV9 and TRBJ1-2; D may be TRBD1 (5 bases). V gave up 3 bases and J gave up 0 bases, with 12 bases separating them. Germline V gene data show CDR1 as SGDLS and CDR2 as YYNGEE. This CDR3 spans 15 amino acids. The CDR3, as DNA: TGTGCCAGCAGCGCAGCCGGGACTGCTAACTATGGCTACACCTTC. Its translation: CASSAAGTANYGYTF.

The chain recombines TRBV5-1 with TRBJ2-7; tentatively, D is TRBD1 (6 bases). Per the germline V gene, CDR1 is SGHRS and CDR2 is YFSETQ. Trimming took 1 base from V and 2 from J, leaving 10 bases between them. The CDR3 contains 14 residues. DNA for the CDR3: TGCGCCAGCAGCTTGCGGGGACACACCTACGAGCAGTACTTC. It yields the protein CASSLRGHTYEQYF.

This clone was detected many times. The chain employs TRBV7-9 and TRBJ2-7; D could derive from TRBD1 or TRBD2 (5 bases each). CDR1 and CDR2 from the germline V gene are SEHNR and FQNEAQ (reference sequence). Trimming stripped 4 bases from V and 0 bases from J, with 19 bases between. The CDR3 length is 17 residues. CDR3 loop: CASSYPAGTPSSYEQYF. The CDR3 DNA is TGTGCCAGCAGCTACCCCGCCGGGACGCCCAGCTCCTACGAGCAGTACTTC.

Written as DNA, the CDR3 is TGCGCCAGCAGCCAAGCCACAGGGAATCAGCCCCAGCATTTT. This sequence encodes CASSQATGNQPQHF. V usage is TRBV4-3 and J usage is TRBJ1-5; tentatively, D is TRBD1 (6 bases). CDR1 and CDR2 (germline): LGHNA, YSLEER. CDR3 length: 14 residues. V lost 1 base to trimming and J lost 4 bases, with 8 bases between them.

The gene calls are TRBV7-2 and TRBJ2-1, with 9 bases identical to TRBD2. This CDR3 contains 15 residues. Germline CDR1 reads SGHTA; CDR2 reads FQGNSA. V dropped 1 base and J dropped 4; count of bases not matched to a gene: 2. The CDR3, as DNA: TGTGCCAGCAGCTTAGAGCGGGGGGATTACAATGAGCAGTTCTTC. Protein product: CASSLERGDYNEQFF. The whole variable domain, remainder taken from reference TRBV7-2 and TRBJ2-1, is GAGVSQSPSNKVTEKGKDVELRCDPISGHTALYWYRQSLGQGLEFLIYFQGNSAPDKSGLPSDRFSAERTGGSVSTLTIQRTQQEDSAVYLCASSLERGDYNEQFFGPGTRLTVL.

The table lists this clone with a few counts. The rearrangement uses TRBV7-9 and TRBJ2-7; 8 bases align to TRBD1. Germline V gene sequence: CDR1 SEHNR, CDR2 FQNEAQ (reference sequence). The V segment lost 7 bases and the J segment 4 bases; nucleotides outside the gene matches: 12. This CDR3 spans 15 amino acids. DNA for the CDR3: TGTGCCAGCACCCTAGGACAGGGACGAGGGTACGAGCAGTACTTC. It is translated as CASTLGQGRGYEQYF.

The J gene is TRBJ2-3, the V gene TRBV20-1; D gene ambiguous. The CDR3 runs to 11 residues. Between the trimmed V and J ends, which lost 5 bases and 4 bases, there was a span of 7 bases. Per the germline V gene, CDR1 is DFQATT and CDR2 is SNEGSKA (reference sequence). CDR3 coding DNA: TGCAGTGCTTTCACGCCAGATACGCAGTATTTT. It yields the protein CSAFTPDTQYF.

This clone came up a few times. The rearrangement links TRBV30 to TRBJ2-7; 10 positions match TRBD2. In germline, CDR1 is GTSNPN, CDR2 SVGIG (reference sequence). The junction had 17 bases not matched to a gene; V was cut back by 2 bases and J by 4 bases. The CDR3 has 18 amino acids. DNA for the CDR3: TGTGCCTGGAGTCCCCTAGCCCCCCGAGCGGGGGGGTTTTACGAGCAGTACTTC. It translates to CAWSPLAPRAGGFYEQYF.

The chain employs TRBV29-1 and TRBJ2-1, with D perhaps matching TRBD2 (7 bases). Trimming pared 5 bases from V and 6 bases from J, leaving 11 bases between. This CDR3 is built from 12 residues. Germline CDR1 is SQVTM and CDR2 is ANQGSEA. CDR3 DNA sequence: TGCAGCGTTTCCGGGGGGCCCAATGAGCAGTTCTTC. Its translation is CSVSGGPNEQFF.

The genes are TRBV13 and TRBJ1-1; tentative D call: TRBD1 (5 bases). The germline V and J ends were trimmed by 1 base and 7 bases, with 10 bases remaining between them. The CDR3 has 13 residues. Germline V lookup: CDR1 PRHDT, CDR2 FYEKMQ (reference sequence). CDR3 sequence: CASSLVTVGEAFF. The CDR3 coding sequence is TGTGCCAGCAGCTTAGTGACAGTGGGTGAAGCTTTCTTT. The full variable domain, its missing parts supplied by reference TRBV13 and TRBJ1-1, is AAGVIQSPRHLIKEKRETATLKCYPIPRHDTVYWYQQGPGQDPQFLISFYEKMQSDKGSIPDRFSAQQFSDYHSELNMSSLELGDSALYFCASSLVTVGEAFFGQGTRLTVV.

The chain is built from TRBV7-8 and TRBJ1-5; D is uncertain. The CDR3 runs 14 residues. Germline loops: CDR1 SGHVS, CDR2 FQNEAQ. The V end was cut by 2 bases, the J end by 3 bases, with 8 bases between. Here the CDR3 DNA reads TGTGCCAGCAGCTTAAGGAACCCCAATCAGCCCCAGCATTTT. Amino acid sequence: CASSLRNPNQPQHF. The variable domain in full, with the rest retrieved from reference TRBV7-8 and TRBJ1-5, is GAGVSQSPRYKVAKRGQDVALRCDPISGHVSLFWYQQALGQGPEFLTYFQNEAQLDKSGLPSDRFFAERPEGSVSTLKIQRTQQEDSAVYLCASSLRNPNQPQHFGDGTRLSIL.

This clone turned up a few times. Other DNA sequences from this sample encode an identical CDR3 as well. V is TRBV29-1 and J is TRBJ1-5; D is possibly TRBD1 (6 bases). CDR3 length: 13 amino acids. The germline V and J ends were trimmed by 7 bases and 1 base, with 11 bases remaining between them. Germline lookup yields CDR1 SQVTM and CDR2 ANQGSEA. The DNA for the CDR3 is TGCAGCGCAGGACAGTCCAGCAATCAGCCCCAGCATTTT. This codes for CSAGQSSNQPQHF.

This clone was recorded a few times. V is TRBV19 and J is TRBJ1-1; TRBD1 matches 7 bases. The length of the CDR3 is 14 residues. V shed 4 bases and J 1 base; nucleotides not matched to a gene: 3. Germline values: CDR1 LNHDA, CDR2 SQIVND (reference sequence). CDR3 residues: CASSTGQTNTEAFF. The CDR3 DNA follows: TGTGCCAGTAGTACGGGACAGACGAACACTGAAGCTTTCTTT.

This clone has at least ten counts. The chain is built from TRBV4-3 and TRBJ1-1; D gene unclear. The length of the CDR3 is 16 residues. The V and J ends lost 0 bases and 5 bases respectively, with 16 bases between them. Germline lookup yields CDR1 LGHNA and CDR2 YSLEER. CDR3 in amino acids: CASSQDLGRWETEAFF. The CDR3 nucleotides read TGCGCCAGCAGCCAAGATCTGGGCCGGTGGGAGACTGAAGCTTTCTTT.

The rearrangement joins TRBV29-1 to TRBJ2-2; unclear D gene. From germline, CDR1 is SQVTM and CDR2 ANQGSEA. V lost 4 bases and J lost 2, with 11 bases in between. The CDR3 has 14 residues. The CDR3 sequence is CSVVAEPNTGELFF. The CDR3 nucleotides are TGCAGCGTTGTGGCAGAGCCAAACACCGGGGAGCTGTTTTTT.

This clone was counted once. Additional DNA sequences in this sample encode the identical CDR3. The J gene is TRBJ2-7, the V gene TRBV30, with 7 nucleotides matching TRBD1. Germline values: CDR1 GTSNPN, CDR2 SVGIG (reference sequence). This CDR3 is built from 12 residues. V was pared by 3 bases and J by 3 bases, with 2 bases of the junction left unmatched. CDR3 protein: CAWSSGGYEQYF. The DNA for the CDR3 is TGTGCCTGGAGCTCAGGGGGCTACGAGCAGTACTTC. The full variable domain, in which reference TRBV30 and TRBJ2-7 provide the parts outside the CDR3, is SQTIHQWPATLVQPVGSPLSLECTVEGTSNPNLYWYRQAAGRGLQLLFYSVGIGQISSEVPQNLSASRPQDRQFILSSKKLLLSDSGFYLCAWSSGGYEQYFGPGTRLTVT.

This chain uses TRBV5-1 with TRBJ2-3, with D unresolved. Per the germline V gene, CDR1 is SGHRS and CDR2 is YFSETQ. V lost 2 bases and J 0 bases, leaving 7 bases between the germline ends. The CDR3 spans 14 residues. This CDR3 is CASSFYLSTDTQYF. The CDR3 DNA is TGCGCCAGCAGCTTTTATCTAAGCACAGATACGCAGTATTTT.

The rearrangement joins TRBV7-2 to TRBJ1-5; D unclear. Germline-derived CDR1 and CDR2 are SGHTA and FQGNSA. The CDR3 has 14 residues. The V end was cut by 6 bases, the J end by 4 bases, with 13 bases between. CDR3 amino acids: CASRHGDANQPQHF. The CDR3, as DNA: TGTGCCAGCAGACATGGGGATGCGAATCAGCCCCAGCATTTT.

V and J are TRBV20-1 and TRBJ1-4; unclear D gene. This CDR3 has 11 residues. Germline assignment: CDR1 DFQATT and CDR2 SNEGSKA (reference sequence). The germline V and J ends were trimmed by 2 bases and 7 bases, with 5 bases remaining between them. The CDR3 coding sequence is TGCAGTGCTAGACTCCTTGAAAAACTGTTTTTT. This encodes CSARLLEKLFF.

The rearrangement joins TRBV6-5 to TRBJ1-1; no firm D call. Per germline, CDR1 MNHEY and CDR2 SVGAGI. The CDR3 covers 10 residues. Trimming took off 5 bases at V and 11 bases at J, with 9 bases between the two ends. CDR3 residues: CASSEAKAFF. CDR3 sequence (DNA): TGTGCCAGCAGTGAAGCGAAGGCTTTCTTT.

V gene TRBV4-2 combines with J gene TRBJ2-2, with 8 bases fitting TRBD2. Trimming at V came to 0 bases and at J to 4 bases, leaving 7 bases not matched to a gene. Looked up from germline, CDR1 is LGHNA and CDR2 is YNFKEQ. This CDR3 comprises 17 residues. The CDR3: CASSQDVSGGFTGELFF. CDR3 DNA: TGTGCCAGCAGCCAAGATGTGAGCGGGGGTTTCACCGGGGAGCTGTTTTTT.